The clone carrying this T cell receptor beta chain was picked up many times. Its matching antigen is unknown. Researchers made TCR beta libraries by using iRepertoire HTBI primers and running Arm-PCR on CDR3 regions. From the multiplex PCR reads, TCRdb called clonotypes with MiXCR, one entry per CDR3 protein. The sample holds 400,000 to 500,000 distinct CDR3 sequences, around 16% seen once. Time point described: newly diagnosed GD, antithyroid drugs for less than 3 months. RNA extracted from PBMCs served as the sequencing template. The data are from a study of regulatory T cells in long-lasting Graves disease. About the study: Antithyroid drug exposure in newly diagnosed Graves' patients had lasted under 3 months.

Study conclusions and caveats: The TCR repertoire of persistent Graves' patients was less diverse than that of newly diagnosed ones.

These data were also reused for a study on T cells in Graves' hyperthyroidism and ophthalmopathy.

The receptor was isolated from a woman in her thirties or forties with Graves disease. Sequenced here: peripheral blood mononuclear cells (PBMCs), sampled at new diagnosis, from a patient treated with antithyroid drugs.

The CDR3 sequence: CSATTPTRSYNEQFF. CDR3 nucleotides: TGCAGTGCTACCACTCCTACGAGATCCTACAATGAGCAGTTCTTC. This sequence joins TRBV20-1 and TRBJ2-1; D unclear. Germline CDR1 DFQATT, CDR2 SNEGSKA (reference sequence). V was shortened by 4 bases and J by 1 base, with 14 bases between the two germline ends. This CDR3 is built from 15 residues.